The 31 T cell receptor beta chains below were found in one sample sequenced in a study of T cells after yellow fever vaccination. Using its own MiXCR run on the 5' RACE reads, TCRdb lists one record per CDR3 protein. The sample shows fewer than 450,000 distinct CDR3 sequences, approximately 8% of them seen only once. The material sequenced was PBMCs, taken about 49 days after the first yellow fever vaccination. Receptors originate from a young man who received the YFV17D yellow fever vaccine.

This sequence joins TRBV6-2 or TRBV6-3 and TRBJ2-1; the D call may be TRBD1 or TRBD2 (6 bases each). The V end lost 6 bases, the J end lost 15 bases, and 12 bases lay between the germline ends. This CDR3 has 10 amino acids. From germline, CDR1 is MNHEY and CDR2 SVGEGT. The CDR3 protein is CASRGGFTFF. CDR3 DNA: TGTGCCAGCAGAGGGGGGTTCACGTTCTTC.

The chain links TRBV5-6 to TRBJ2-3; TRBD1 or TRBD2 may be the D gene (5 bases each). The CDR3 extends over 16 amino acids. Germline CDR1 SGHDT, CDR2 YYEEEE. V dropped 1 base and J dropped 2 bases, with 14 bases sitting between them. In nucleotides, the CDR3 is TGTGCCAGCAGCTTGAGGTGGGACGGACACACAGATACGCAGTATTTT. Protein: CASSLRWDGHTDTQYF. Complete variable domain (other parts from reference TRBV5-6 and TRBJ2-3): DAGVTQSPTHLIKTRGQQVTLRCSPKSGHDTVSWYQQALGQGPQFIFQYYEEEERQRGNFPDRFSGHQFPNYSSELNVNALLLGDSALYLCASSLRWDGHTDTQYFGPGTRLTVL.

This clonotype was counted only a few times. The rearrangement links TRBV15 to TRBJ1-6; D is ambiguous. The CDR3 extends over 12 amino acids. The V end was cut by 0 bases, the J end by 9 bases, with 3 bases between. Germline V lookup: CDR1 LNHNV, CDR2 YYDKDF (reference sequence). CDR3 nucleotides: TGTGCCACCAGCAGAGATCTTTCACCCCTCCACTTT. This sequence encodes CATSRDLSPLHF.

This clonotype was found a few times. This chain joins TRBV4-1 and TRBJ1-1; D gene uncertain. Germline V lookup: CDR1 MGHRA, CDR2 YSYEKL. There are 15 residues in the CDR3. The V gene lost 1 base and the J gene lost 5 bases, with 14 bases spanning the gap. The CDR3 reads CASSQAGSKGTEAFF. The CDR3 DNA reads as TGCGCCAGCAGCCAAGCCGGGAGTAAAGGGACTGAAGCTTTCTTT.

V is TRBV19 and J is TRBJ1-4, with D possibly being TRBD1 (5 bases). There are 14 residues in the CDR3. V was cut by 4 bases and J by 10 bases, with 16 bases left in between. Looked up from germline, CDR1 is LNHDA and CDR2 is SQIVND (reference sequence). The CDR3 nucleotides read TGTGCCAGTAGTAAACAGGACGTACTTGTAAAACTGTTTTTT. Protein sequence: CASSKQDVLVKLFF.

This clonotype was observed a few times. This chain joins TRBV7-2 and TRBJ1-2; D is undetermined. Germline CDR1 and CDR2: SGHTA and FQGNSA. This CDR3 has 14 amino acids. Trimming took off 1 base at V and 6 bases at J, with 12 bases between the two ends. The CDR3 sequence: CASSLEYQSDGYTF. The CDR3 bases are TGTGCCAGCAGCTTAGAGTACCAGTCGGATGGCTACACCTTC.

In its sample, this clonotype was seen a few times. J is TRBJ1-4 and V is TRBV2; D is possibly TRBD1 (6 bases). This CDR3 has 13 residues. Per the germline V gene, CDR1 is SNHLY and CDR2 is FYNNEI. The V and J ends lost 7 bases and 4 bases respectively, with 10 bases between them. The CDR3, as DNA: TGTGCCAGCAAAGGGACAAATAATGAAAAACTGTTTTTT. Encoded protein: CASKGTNNEKLFF. The whole variable domain, remainder taken from reference TRBV2 and TRBJ1-4, is EPEVTQTPSHQVTQMGQEVILRCVPISNHLYFYWYRQILGQKVEFLVSFYNNEISEKSEIFDDQFSVERPDGSNFTLKIRSTKLEDSAMYFCASKGTNNEKLFFGSGTQLSVL.

This clonotype was seen many times. The V gene is TRBV6-2 or TRBV6-3, the J gene TRBJ2-3; 9 positions agree with TRBD2. Germline CDR1 MNHEY, CDR2 SVGEGT. J lost 10 bases, V lost 2 bases, and 7 bases had no gene match. The CDR3 has 14 amino acids. CDR3 in DNA: TGTGCCAGCAGTTACGGGACTAGCTTCGCGGCGCAGTATTTT. It translates to CASSYGTSFAAQYF.

The sample holds a few counts of this clonotype. This chain joins TRBV4-3 and TRBJ1-2, with D maybe TRBD1 (5 bases). The germline V gene has CDR1 LGHNA and CDR2 YSLEER. The length of the CDR3 is 16 residues. The germline V and J ends were trimmed by 0 bases and 2 bases, with 13 bases remaining between them. CDR3 protein: CASSQDSGLGNYGYTF. In DNA form, the CDR3 reads TGCGCCAGCAGCCAAGATTCAGGGTTAGGGAACTATGGCTACACCTTC.

This clonotype was seen a handful of times. The chain couples TRBV4-1 to TRBJ2-3; 11 bases fit TRBD2. The CDR3 loop spans 18 amino acids. V shed 4 bases, J shed 2 bases, and the junction held 11 bases outside the gene matches. The germline V gene has CDR1 MGHRA and CDR2 YSYEKL. The CDR3 DNA follows: TGCGCCAGCAGCCCCACCCCCCTAGCGGGGGGCGCCACAGATACGCAGTATTTT. Protein product: CASSPTPLAGGATDTQYF.

This chain joins TRBV7-2 and TRBJ1-1; D is possibly TRBD1 (6 bases). Germline-derived CDR1 and CDR2 are SGHTA and FQGNSA. V dropped 5 bases and J dropped 1 base, with 8 bases sitting between them. The CDR3 totals 13 residues. CDR3 nucleotide sequence: TGTGCCAGCAGCACGGGGGCGAACACTGAAGCTTTCTTT. Translation gives CASSTGANTEAFF.

There are a few counts of this clonotype. The chain recombines TRBV19 with TRBJ1-1; D is unclear. This CDR3 comprises 13 residues. Trimming shortened V by 3 bases and J by 1 base, and 6 bases separated the two germline ends. Germline V gene lookup returns CDR1 LNHDA and CDR2 SQIVND (reference sequence). The CDR3, as DNA: TGTGCCAGTAGTATCGCGTCGAACACTGAAGCTTTCTTT. Protein: CASSIASNTEAFF.

This chain links TRBV29-1 with TRBJ2-3; D may be TRBD2 (6 bases). Germline CDR1 SQVTM, CDR2 ANQGSEA. V lost 6 bases to trimming and J lost 0 bases, with 13 bases between them. The CDR3 runs 14 residues. CDR3 nucleotides: TGCAGCGTAATTAGCGGAGCTAGCACAGATACGCAGTATTTT. Its protein product is CSVISGASTDTQYF.

The chain employs TRBV7-6 and TRBJ1-6; tentatively, D is TRBD1 (6 bases). Looked up from germline, CDR1 is SGHVS and CDR2 is FNYEAQ. With 6 bases removed from V and 14 bases from J, the gap between germline ends came to 20 bases. The CDR3 totals 14 residues. CDR3 sequence reads: CASRFDRSFGTLHF. The CDR3 nucleotides are TGTGCCAGCAGGTTCGACAGGTCCTTTGGGACCCTCCACTTT. Looking up the rest from reference TRBV7-6 and TRBJ1-6 gives the full variable domain: GAGVSQSPRYKVTKRGQDVALRCDPISGHVSLYWYRQALGQGPEFLTYFNYEAQQDKSGLPNDRFSAERPEGSISTLTIQRTEQRDSAMYRCASRFDRSFGTLHFGNGTRLTVT.

V and J are TRBV10-3 and TRBJ2-7; 9 bases line up with TRBD2. Germline CDR1 ENHRY, CDR2 SYGVKD. This CDR3 spans 13 amino acids. V shed 10 bases, J shed 2 bases, and the junction held 6 bases outside the gene matches. This chain's CDR3 is CATGAGGTYEQYF. Written as DNA, the CDR3 is TGTGCCACAGGGGCGGGGGGGACCTACGAGCAGTACTTC.

Only a few counts were recorded for this clonotype. CDR3 region: CSASGEREDMNTEAFF. CDR3 in DNA: TGCAGTGCTAGCGGCGAGAGGGAAGATATGAACACTGAAGCTTTCTTT. The chain is built from TRBV20-1 and TRBJ1-1; D call uncertain. The CDR3 runs to 16 residues. Germline CDR1 is DFQATT and CDR2 is SNEGSKA (reference sequence). V lost 3 bases, J lost 0 bases, and 17 bases lay in between.

This clonotype was counted only a few times. The genes are TRBV6-5 and TRBJ2-7; TRBD1 matches at 12 bases. After removal of 0 bases from V and 4 bases from J, the junction contained 4 bases not matched to a gene. The CDR3 is 16 residues long. Germline CDR1 MNHEY, CDR2 SVGAGI. DNA for the CDR3: TGTGCCAGCAGTTACTCAGGGACAGGGGGCTCTTACGAGCAGTACTTC. As protein: CASSYSGTGGSYEQYF.

This clonotype was seen a handful of times. The rearrangement links TRBV7-2 to TRBJ2-7, with D possibly being TRBD1 (6 bases). The CDR3 sequence is 11 residues long. CDR1 SGHTA and CDR2 FQGNSA come from the germline V gene. Trimming took 5 bases from V and 6 from J, leaving 8 bases between them. The CDR3 nucleotides read TGTGCCAGCAGCCAAGGGGGCGAGCAGTACGTC. Protein sequence: CASSQGGEQYV.

This clonotype was counted a few times. The chain combines TRBV21-1 with TRBJ2-7; the D segment call TRBD1 is taken from the table without a DNA check. TRBV21-1 constitutes a pseudogene. CDR3 length: 18 amino acids. Here the CDR3 reads CASSNRDRNGGIPYEQYV. The DNA for the CDR3 is TGTGCCAGCAGCAACCGGGACAGGAATGGGGGGATACCTTACGAGCAGTACGTC.

The rearrangement uses TRBV7-3 and TRBJ2-6; D may match TRBD1 or TRBD2 (6 bases each). V shed 3 bases and J shed 2 bases, with 17 bases lying between them. CDR3 length: 18 amino acids. From germline, CDR1 is SGHTA and CDR2 FQGTGA. CDR3 in DNA: TGTGCCAGCAGCTTGTCGGGGGCTTTTTCTACTGGGGCCAACGTCCTGACTTTC. It is translated as CASSLSGAFSTGANVLTF.

In its sample, this clonotype was seen a few times. The rearrangement links TRBV27 to TRBJ2-5, with D perhaps assigned TRBD1 or TRBD2 (5 bases each). Germline V gene sequence: CDR1 MNHEY, CDR2 SMNVEV (reference sequence). V dropped 5 bases and J dropped 1 base, with 14 bases sitting between them. This CDR3 contains 15 residues. CDR3 coding DNA: TGTGCCAGCAGTGTATACGAGGGGACCCAAGAGACCCAGTACTTC. Its translation is CASSVYEGTQETQYF.

This clonotype came up many times. The chain employs TRBV7-8 and TRBJ1-2; the match to TRBD1 covers 7 bases. The germline CDR1 and CDR2 sequences are SGHVS and FQNEAQ. V gave up 5 bases and J gave up 6 bases; unmatched junction bases: 6. The CDR3 length is 13 residues. The CDR3 nucleotides are TGTGCCAGCAGCCCCGGAGGGGGCAATGGCTACACCTTC. As protein: CASSPGGGNGYTF.

This clonotype has a handful of counts. The CDR3 coding sequence is TGTGCCAGTAGTATCCAGGGGGCGTCTGGGGCCAACGTCCTGACTTTC. Protein: CASSIQGASGANVLTF. V and J are TRBV19 and TRBJ2-6; TRBD1 aligns across 8 bases. The J segment lost 1 base and the V segment lost 3 bases, leaving 2 bases of the junction unmatched. This CDR3 spans 16 amino acids. Germline CDR1 and CDR2: LNHDA and SQIVND (reference sequence).

The rearrangement links TRBV20-1 to TRBJ1-2, with a possible D match to TRBD1 (5 bases). The CDR3 has 15 residues. CDR1 and CDR2 (germline): DFQATT, SNEGSKA (reference sequence). V lost 0 bases, J lost 4 bases, and 15 bases lay in between. In DNA, the CDR3 is TGCAGTGCTAGAGATCACGACAGAAGAGCCTATGGCTACACCTTC. Amino acid sequence: CSARDHDRRAYGYTF.

This clonotype was seen at least ten times. The chain uses TRBV14 and TRBJ2-1; TRBD2 agrees at 7 bases. The CDR3 loop spans 13 amino acids. The trim removed 10 bases at V and 7 bases at J, leaving 10 bases unmatched. Germline CDR1 is SGHDN and CDR2 is FVKESK. The CDR3 region is CAIGTTAWNEQFF. DNA of the CDR3: TGTGCCATCGGGACTACCGCTTGGAATGAGCAGTTCTTC.

Only a few counts were recorded for this clonotype. This sequence joins TRBV20-1 and TRBJ2-3; TRBD2 might be the D (5 bases). The germline V gene has CDR1 DFQATT and CDR2 SNEGSKA (reference sequence). There are 15 residues in the CDR3. V was cut by 5 bases and J by 5 bases, with 20 bases left in between. The CDR3 sequence is CSASPAGRRRDTQYF. The CDR3 DNA reads as TGCAGTGCTTCTCCGGCGGGCCGTCGTAGAGATACGCAGTATTTT.

This clonotype was detected a few times. The CDR3: CASSPPSGFGYTF. The CDR3 DNA is TGTGCCAGCTCACCACCGTCGGGGTTCGGCTACACCTTC. The chain couples TRBV18 to TRBJ1-2; no firm D call. The length of the CDR3 is 13 residues. Trimming removed 0 bases at V and 8 bases at J, with 10 bases between. Germline V gene lookup returns CDR1 KGHSH and CDR2 LQKENI. Full variable domain (missing parts from reference TRBV18 and TRBJ1-2): NAGVMQNPRHLVRRRGQEARLRCSPMKGHSHVYWYRQLPEEGLKFMVYLQKENIIDESGMPKERFSAEFPKEGPSILRIQQVVRGDSAAYFCASSPPSGFGYTFGSGTRLTVV.

A few counts support this clonotype. The chain employs TRBV12-3 or TRBV12-4 and TRBJ2-3; 7 nucleotides align to TRBD2. V lost 3 bases to trimming and J lost 2 bases; unmatched junction nucleotides: 5. CDR3 size: 15 residues. In nucleotides, the CDR3 is TGTGCCAGCAGTTTGTGGGACTACCTCACAGATACGCAGTATTTT. Amino acid sequence: CASSLWDYLTDTQYF.

The gene calls are TRBV12-5 and TRBJ2-5; no clear D. The V end was cut by 2 bases, the J end by 4 bases, with 8 bases between. CDR3 size: 13 residues. From germline, CDR1 is LGHNT and CDR2 FRNRAP. CDR3 DNA sequence: TGTGCTAGTGGTTTGTCGCTCATAGAGACCCAGTACTTC. Protein sequence: CASGLSLIETQYF.

The table lists this clonotype with a few counts. V is TRBV7-8 and J is TRBJ2-3, with D tentatively TRBD1 (5 bases). Germline assignment: CDR1 SGHVS and CDR2 FQNEAQ. The CDR3 sequence is 18 residues long. V dropped 4 bases and J dropped 4 bases, with 24 bases sitting between them. The CDR3 DNA reads as TGTGCCAGCAGCTACTACTTGGACACGGCTAAGGAAGCAGATACGCAGTATTTT. Translation gives CASSYYLDTAKEADTQYF.

The chain links TRBV7-6 to TRBJ2-1; a weak D match, TRBD1 (6 bases). The germline V gene encodes CDR1 SGHVS and CDR2 FNYEAQ. The CDR3 consists of 16 residues. V was clipped by 2 bases and J by 4 bases, with 15 bases between them. The CDR3 spells CASSLSSTGIYNEQFF. DNA for the CDR3: TGTGCCAGCAGCTTAAGTTCTACAGGGATTTACAATGAGCAGTTCTTC.